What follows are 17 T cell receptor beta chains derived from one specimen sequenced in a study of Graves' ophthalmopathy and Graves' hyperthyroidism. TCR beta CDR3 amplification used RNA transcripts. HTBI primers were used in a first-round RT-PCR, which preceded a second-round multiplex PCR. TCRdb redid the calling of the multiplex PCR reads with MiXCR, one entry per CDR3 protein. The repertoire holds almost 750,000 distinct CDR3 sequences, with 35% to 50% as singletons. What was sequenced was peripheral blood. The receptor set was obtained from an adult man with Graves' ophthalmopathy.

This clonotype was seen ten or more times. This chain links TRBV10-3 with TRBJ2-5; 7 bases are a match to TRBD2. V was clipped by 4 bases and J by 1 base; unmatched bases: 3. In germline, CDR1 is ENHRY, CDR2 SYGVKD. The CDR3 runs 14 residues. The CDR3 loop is CAISGGGAQETQYF. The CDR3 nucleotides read TGTGCCATCAGTGGGGGAGGGGCCCAAGAGACCCAGTACTTC.

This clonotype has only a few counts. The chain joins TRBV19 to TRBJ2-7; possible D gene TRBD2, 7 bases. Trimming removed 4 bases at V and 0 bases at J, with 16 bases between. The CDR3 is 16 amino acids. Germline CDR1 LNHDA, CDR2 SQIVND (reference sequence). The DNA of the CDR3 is TGTGCCAGTAGTACCTCCGGGGGGCTTAGCTCCTACGAGCAGTACTTC. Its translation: CASSTSGGLSSYEQYF.

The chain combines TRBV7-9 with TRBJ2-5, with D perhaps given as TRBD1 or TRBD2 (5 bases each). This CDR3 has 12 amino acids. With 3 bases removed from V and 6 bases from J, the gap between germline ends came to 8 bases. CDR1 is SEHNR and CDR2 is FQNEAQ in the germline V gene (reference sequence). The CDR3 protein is CASSFSGQTQYF. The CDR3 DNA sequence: TGTGCCAGCAGCTTCTCGGGACAGACCCAGTACTTC.

CDR3 sequence (DNA): TGTGCCAGCAGTGAAAGGATGGGGGGGAACACCATATATTTT. Translation gives CASSERMGGNTIYF. The V and J genes are TRBV6-1 and TRBJ1-3, with a tentative D call TRBD1 (5 bases). This CDR3 contains 14 residues. V lost 2 bases, J lost 7 bases, and 12 bases lay in between. Germline CDR1 MNHNS, CDR2 SASEGT.

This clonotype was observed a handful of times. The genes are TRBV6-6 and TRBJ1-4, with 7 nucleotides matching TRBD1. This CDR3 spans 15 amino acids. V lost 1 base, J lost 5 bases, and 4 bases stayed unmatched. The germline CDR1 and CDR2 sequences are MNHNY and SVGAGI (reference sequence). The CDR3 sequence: CASSYLDRRNEKLFF. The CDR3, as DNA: TGTGCCAGCAGTTACTTGGACAGGCGGAATGAAAAACTGTTTTTT.

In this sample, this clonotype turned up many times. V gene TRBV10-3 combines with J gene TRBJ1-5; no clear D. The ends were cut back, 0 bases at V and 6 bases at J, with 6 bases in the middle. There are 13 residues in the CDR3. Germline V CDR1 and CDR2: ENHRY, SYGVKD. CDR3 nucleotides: TGTGCCATCAGTGAGTCAGTGGGTCAGCCCCAGCATTTT. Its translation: CAISESVGQPQHF.

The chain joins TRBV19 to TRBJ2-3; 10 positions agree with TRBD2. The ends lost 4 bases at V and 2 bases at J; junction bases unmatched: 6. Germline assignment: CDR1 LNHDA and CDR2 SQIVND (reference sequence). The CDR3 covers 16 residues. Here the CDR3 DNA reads TGTGCCAGTAGTACCCCTAGCGGGGGAGTCACAGATACGCAGTATTTT. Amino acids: CASSTPSGGVTDTQYF.

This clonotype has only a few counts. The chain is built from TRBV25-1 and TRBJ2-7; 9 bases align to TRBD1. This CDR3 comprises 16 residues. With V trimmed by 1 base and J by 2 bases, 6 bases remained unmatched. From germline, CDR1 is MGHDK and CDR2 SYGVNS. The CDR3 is CASSESIQGAPYEQYF. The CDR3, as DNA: TGTGCCAGCAGTGAATCAATACAGGGGGCCCCCTACGAGCAGTACTTC.

The CDR3 bases are TGTGCTAGAGCAGGAAGGGACTATGGCTACACCTTC. Its protein product is CARAGRDYGYTF. The chain uses TRBV25-1 and TRBJ1-2; no clear D. CDR3 length: 12 residues. Germline V gene data show CDR1 as MGHDK and CDR2 as SYGVNS.

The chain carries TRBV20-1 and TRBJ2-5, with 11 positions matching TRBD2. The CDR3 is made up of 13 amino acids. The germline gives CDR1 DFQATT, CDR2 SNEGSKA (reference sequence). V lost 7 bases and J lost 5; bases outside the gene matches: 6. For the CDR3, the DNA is TGCAGTGTCACGACTAGCGGGGCCGAGACCCAGTACTTC. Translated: CSVTTSGAETQYF.

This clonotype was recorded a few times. The CDR3 loop is CSATRQLYGYTF. The CDR3 DNA is TGCAGTGCTACGCGTCAGCTCTATGGCTACACCTTC. This sequence joins TRBV20-1 and TRBJ1-2; D not resolved. The CDR3 consists of 12 residues. Germline CDR1 DFQATT, CDR2 SNEGSKA (reference sequence). V was cut by 4 bases and J by 4 bases, with 10 bases left in between.

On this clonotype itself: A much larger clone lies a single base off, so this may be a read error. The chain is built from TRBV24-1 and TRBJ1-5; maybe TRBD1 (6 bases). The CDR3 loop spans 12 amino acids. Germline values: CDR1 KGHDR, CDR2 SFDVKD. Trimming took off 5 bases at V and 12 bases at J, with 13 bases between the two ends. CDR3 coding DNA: TGTGCCACCAGTGGAGGGGGTCTGAGCCAGCATTTT. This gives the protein CATSGGGLSQHF.

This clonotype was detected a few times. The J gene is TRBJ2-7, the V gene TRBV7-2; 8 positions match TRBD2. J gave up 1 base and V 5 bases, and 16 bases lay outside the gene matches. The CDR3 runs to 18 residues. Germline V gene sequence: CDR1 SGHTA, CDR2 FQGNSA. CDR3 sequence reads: CASSQDWGAGVGSYEQYF. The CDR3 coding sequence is TGTGCCAGCAGCCAAGATTGGGGAGCGGGAGTCGGGTCCTACGAGCAGTACTTC.

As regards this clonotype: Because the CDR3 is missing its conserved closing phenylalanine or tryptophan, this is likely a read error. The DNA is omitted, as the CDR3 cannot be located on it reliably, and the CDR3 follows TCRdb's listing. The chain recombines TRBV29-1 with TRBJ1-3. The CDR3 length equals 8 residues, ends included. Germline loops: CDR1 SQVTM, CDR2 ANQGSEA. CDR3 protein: CSVEGSYT.

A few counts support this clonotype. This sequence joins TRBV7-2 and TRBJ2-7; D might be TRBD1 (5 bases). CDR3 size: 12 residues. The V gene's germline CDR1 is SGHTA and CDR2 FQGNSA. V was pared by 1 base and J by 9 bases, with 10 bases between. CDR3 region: CASSLGIGAQYF. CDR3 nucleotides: TGTGCCAGCAGCTTAGGAATAGGGGCGCAGTACTTC.

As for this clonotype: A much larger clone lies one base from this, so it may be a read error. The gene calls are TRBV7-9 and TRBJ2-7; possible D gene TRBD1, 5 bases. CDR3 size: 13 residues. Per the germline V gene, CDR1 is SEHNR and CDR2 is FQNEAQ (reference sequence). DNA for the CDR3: TGTGTCAGCAGCTCGTTACAGGCCTACGAGCAGTACTTC. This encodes CVSSSLQAYEQYF.

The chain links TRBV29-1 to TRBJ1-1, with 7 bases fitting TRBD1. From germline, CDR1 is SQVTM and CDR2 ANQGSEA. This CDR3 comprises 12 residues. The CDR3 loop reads CRATGQGTEAFF. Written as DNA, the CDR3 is TGCAGGGCGACAGGGCAGGGCACTGAAGCTTTCTTT.